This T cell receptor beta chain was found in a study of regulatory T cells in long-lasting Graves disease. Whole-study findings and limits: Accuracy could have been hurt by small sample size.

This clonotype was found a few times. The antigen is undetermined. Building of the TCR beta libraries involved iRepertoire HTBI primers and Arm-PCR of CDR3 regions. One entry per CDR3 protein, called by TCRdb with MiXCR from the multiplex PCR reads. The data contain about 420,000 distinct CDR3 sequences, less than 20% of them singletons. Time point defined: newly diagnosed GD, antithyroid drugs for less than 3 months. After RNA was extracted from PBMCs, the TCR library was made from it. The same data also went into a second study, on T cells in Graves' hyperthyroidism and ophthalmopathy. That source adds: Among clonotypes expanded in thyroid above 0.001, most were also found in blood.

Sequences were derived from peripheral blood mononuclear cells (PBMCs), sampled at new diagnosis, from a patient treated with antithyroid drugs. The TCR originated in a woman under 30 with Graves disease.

The CDR3 loop is CASSTQPGGDYEQYF. CDR3 bases: TGTGCCAGCAGCACCCAACCCGGAGGGGACTACGAGCAGTACTTC. This chain connects TRBV5-6 to TRBJ2-7, with D possibly matching TRBD2 (6 bases). V dropped 4 bases and J dropped 3 bases, with 17 bases sitting between them. The CDR3 spans 15 residues. In germline, CDR1 is SGHDT, CDR2 YYEEEE.